Described below is a single T cell receptor beta chain sequence and its context. What it recognizes is unknown. This record belongs to a study of OX40 agonist ivuxolimab in advanced cancers. The CDR3 spans 14 residues. The V gene's germline CDR1 is KGHSH and CDR2 LQKENI. V shed 3 bases and J 1 base; nucleotides not matched to a gene: 1. Clones were sequenced by immunoSEQ multiplex PCR, and TCRdb holds only the in-frame ones, with some missing. This table holds approximately 22,000 clones, roughly 84% found once. The study, taken as a whole, reports: Expanded clones were, on average, more numerous in CD8+ T cells than in CD4+. The authors did not determine the antigen specificity of the expanded peripheral T cells.

The receptor was derived from an adult with an advanced solid tumor such as melanoma, head and neck, liver or kidney cancer. This rearrangement joins TRBV18 to TRBJ2-5, with 8 bases matching TRBD1. The source material was CD4+ or CD8+ T cells sorted from blood, sampled in a trial of the OX40 agonist ivuxolimab. DNA for the CDR3: TGTGCCAGCTCACCTGGACAGGGCCAAGAGACCCAGTACTTC. Protein product: CASSPGQGQETQYF.